This T cell receptor beta chain appears in the sequencing data of a study of T cell repertoires in cytomegalovirus infection. Looking at the study overall: Recently described HLA-C-restricted plus well-studied HLA-B-restricted CMV epitopes were used. Study results and limitations: HLA-C-restricted CMV-specific TCR beta clonotypes were dominant in the ex vivo response. Based on cumulative public TCR beta family frequency, carriers of CMV plus the relevant HLA were identified.

TCRdb re-derived calls from the reads in MiXCR, one entry per CDR3 protein. Of some 350,000 distinct CDR3 sequences in the sample, roughly 29% were seen once. CDR1 LGHDT and CDR2 YNNKEL come from the germline V gene (reference sequence). The V gene end was trimmed by 5 bases and the J gene end by 1 base; junction bases not matched to a gene: 5. The CDR3 sequence is 15 residues long. A few counts support this clonotype. The antigen remains undetermined. The chain combines TRBV3-1 with TRBJ1-3; 7 bases line up with TRBD1. This TCR was recovered from a human donor in good health (CMV status not recorded). Some clones in this sample may be carry-over from other donors' samples. The sample in question was cultured PBMCs, obtained from culture after CMV antigen stimulation. CDR3 amino acids: CASSSTGASGNTIYF. The CDR3 coding sequence is TGTGCCAGCAGCTCCACAGGGGCATCTGGAAACACCATATATTTT.